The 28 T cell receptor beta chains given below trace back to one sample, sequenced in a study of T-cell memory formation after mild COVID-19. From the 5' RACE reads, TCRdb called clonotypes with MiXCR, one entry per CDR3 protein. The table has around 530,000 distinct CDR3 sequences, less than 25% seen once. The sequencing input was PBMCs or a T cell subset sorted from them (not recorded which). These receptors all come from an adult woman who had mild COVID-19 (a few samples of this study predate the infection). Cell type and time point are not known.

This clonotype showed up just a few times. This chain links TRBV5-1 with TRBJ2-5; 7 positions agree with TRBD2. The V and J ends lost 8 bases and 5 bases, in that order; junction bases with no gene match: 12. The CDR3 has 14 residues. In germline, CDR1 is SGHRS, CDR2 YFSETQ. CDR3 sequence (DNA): TGCGCCAGTTTCTCCGGGACTACTGCGGAGACCCAGTACTTC. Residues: CASFSGTTAETQYF.

The CDR3 reads CASGPGVQETQYF. CDR3 DNA sequence: TGTGCTAGTGGTCCCGGGGTCCAGGAGACCCAGTACTTC. The chain is built from TRBV12-5 and TRBJ2-5; perhaps TRBD2 as D (5 bases). This CDR3 spans 13 amino acids. V was shortened by 5 bases and J by 5 bases, with 12 bases between the two germline ends. Per the germline V gene, CDR1 is LGHNT and CDR2 is FRNRAP. Complete variable domain (other parts from reference TRBV12-5 and TRBJ2-5): DARVTQTPRHKVTEMGQEVTMRCQPILGHNTVFWYRQTMMQGLELLAYFRNRAPLDDSGMPKDRFSAEMPDATLATLKIQPSEPRDSAVYFCASGPGVQETQYFGPGTRLLVL.

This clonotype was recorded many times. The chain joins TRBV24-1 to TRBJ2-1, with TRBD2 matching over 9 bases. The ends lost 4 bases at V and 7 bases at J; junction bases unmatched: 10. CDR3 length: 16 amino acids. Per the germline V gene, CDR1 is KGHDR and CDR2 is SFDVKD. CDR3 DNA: TGTGCCACCAGTGAGCAGGGGCTAGCGGGACGTAATGAGCAGTTCTTC. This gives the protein CATSEQGLAGRNEQFF.

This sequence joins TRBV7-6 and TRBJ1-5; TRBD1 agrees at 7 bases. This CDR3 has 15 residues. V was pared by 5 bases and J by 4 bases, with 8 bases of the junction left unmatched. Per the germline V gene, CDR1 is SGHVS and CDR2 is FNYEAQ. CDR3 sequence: CASSKYRGLNQPQHF. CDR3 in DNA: TGTGCCAGCAGCAAATACAGGGGACTTAATCAGCCCCAGCATTTT.

The CDR3 loop reads CASSRGGGAEKLFF. The CDR3 nucleotides are TGTGCCAGCAGCCGCGGCGGGGGTGCTGAAAAACTGTTTTTT. The chain joins TRBV7-8 to TRBJ1-4; TRBD1 might be the D (5 bases). This CDR3 is built from 14 residues. Germline V gene lookup returns CDR1 SGHVS and CDR2 FQNEAQ. The V and J ends lost 5 bases and 7 bases respectively, with 14 bases between them. The variable domain in full, completed from reference TRBV7-8 and TRBJ1-4, reads GAGVSQSPRYKVAKRGQDVALRCDPISGHVSLFWYQQALGQGPEFLTYFQNEAQLDKSGLPSDRFFAERPEGSVSTLKIQRTQQEDSAVYLCASSRGGGAEKLFFGSGTQLSVL.

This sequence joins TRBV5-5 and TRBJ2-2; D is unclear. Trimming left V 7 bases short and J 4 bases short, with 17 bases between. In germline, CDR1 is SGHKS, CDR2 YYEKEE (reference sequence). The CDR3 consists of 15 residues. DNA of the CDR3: TGTGCCAGCCTTCAAGGAGTGAGTTTCACCGGGGAGCTGTTTTTT. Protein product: CASLQGVSFTGELFF.

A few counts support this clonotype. CDR3 in amino acids: CASRSPGVNEQFF. CDR3 nucleotides: TGTGCCAGCAGATCCCCGGGGGTCAATGAGCAGTTCTTC. The chain combines TRBV2 with TRBJ2-1, with D possibly matching TRBD2 (6 bases). The germline gives CDR1 SNHLY, CDR2 FYNNEI. The CDR3 covers 13 residues. V lost 6 bases and J lost 6, with 12 bases in between.

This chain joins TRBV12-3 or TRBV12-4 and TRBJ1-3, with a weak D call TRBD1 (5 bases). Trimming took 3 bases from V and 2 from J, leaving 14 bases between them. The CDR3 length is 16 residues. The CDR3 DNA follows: TGTGCCAGCAGTTTGGGCAGGGTGGATACTGGAAACACCATATATTTT. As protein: CASSLGRVDTGNTIYF.

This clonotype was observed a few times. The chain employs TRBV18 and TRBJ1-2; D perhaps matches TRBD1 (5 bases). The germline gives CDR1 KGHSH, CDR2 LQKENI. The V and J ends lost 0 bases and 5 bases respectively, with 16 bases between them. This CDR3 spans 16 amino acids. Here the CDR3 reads CASSPPQRGAKYGYTF. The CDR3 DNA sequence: TGTGCCAGCTCACCACCCCAGAGAGGGGCAAAATATGGCTACACCTTC.

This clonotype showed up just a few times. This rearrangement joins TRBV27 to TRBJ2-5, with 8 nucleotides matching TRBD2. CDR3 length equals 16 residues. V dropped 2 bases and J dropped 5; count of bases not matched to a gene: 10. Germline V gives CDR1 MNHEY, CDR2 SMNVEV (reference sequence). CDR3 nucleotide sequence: TGTGCCAGCAGTTTACGAGCGGGAGTGGCCCCGGAGACCCAGTACTTC. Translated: CASSLRAGVAPETQYF.

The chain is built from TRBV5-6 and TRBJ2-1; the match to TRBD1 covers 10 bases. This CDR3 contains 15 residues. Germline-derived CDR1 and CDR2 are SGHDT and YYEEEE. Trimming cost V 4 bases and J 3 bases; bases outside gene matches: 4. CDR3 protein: CASSKGQGSYNEQFF. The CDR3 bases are TGTGCCAGCAGCAAGGGACAGGGGAGCTACAATGAGCAGTTCTTC.

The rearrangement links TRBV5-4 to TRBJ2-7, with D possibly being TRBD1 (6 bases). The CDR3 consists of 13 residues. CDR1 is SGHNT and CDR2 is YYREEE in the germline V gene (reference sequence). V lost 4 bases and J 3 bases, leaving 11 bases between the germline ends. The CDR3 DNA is TGTGCCAGCAGCCACGAACAGGGCTACGAGCAGTACTTC. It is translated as CASSHEQGYEQYF.

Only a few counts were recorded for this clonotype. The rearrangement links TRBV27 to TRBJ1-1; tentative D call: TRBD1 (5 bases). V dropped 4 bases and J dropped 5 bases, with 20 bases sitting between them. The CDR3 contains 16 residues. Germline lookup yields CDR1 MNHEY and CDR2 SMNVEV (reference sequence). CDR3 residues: CASSSQDTYTGTEAFF. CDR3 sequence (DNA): TGTGCCAGCAGTTCCCAGGACACTTACACGGGGACTGAAGCTTTCTTT.

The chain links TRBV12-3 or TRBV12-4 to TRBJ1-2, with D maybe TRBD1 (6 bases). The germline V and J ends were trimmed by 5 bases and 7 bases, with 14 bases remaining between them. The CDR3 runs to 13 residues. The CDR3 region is CASSAFSRGGYTF. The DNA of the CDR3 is TGTGCCAGCAGTGCCTTTTCCAGGGGTGGCTACACCTTC.

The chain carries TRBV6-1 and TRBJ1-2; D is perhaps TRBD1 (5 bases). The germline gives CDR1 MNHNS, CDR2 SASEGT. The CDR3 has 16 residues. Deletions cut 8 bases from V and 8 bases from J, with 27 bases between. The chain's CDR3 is CASPPDLSWGTRGYTF. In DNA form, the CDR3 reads TGTGCCAGCCCGCCGGACCTAAGTTGGGGGACGCGCGGCTACACCTTC.

CDR3 bases: TGTGCCACCAGCCGGAGACAGGGAGCGAATGGGGCCAACGTCCTGACTTTC. Encoded protein: CATSRRQGANGANVLTF. The chain employs TRBV15 and TRBJ2-6; TRBD1 agrees at 7 bases. The CDR3 sequence is 17 residues long. Germline V gene data show CDR1 as LNHNV and CDR2 as YYDKDF (reference sequence). V lost 5 bases to trimming and J lost 3 bases; unmatched junction nucleotides: 10.

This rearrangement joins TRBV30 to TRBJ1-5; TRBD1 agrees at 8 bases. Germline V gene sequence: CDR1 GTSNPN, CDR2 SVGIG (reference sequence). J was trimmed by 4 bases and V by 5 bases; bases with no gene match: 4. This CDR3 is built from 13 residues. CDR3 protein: CAWRTGYNQPQHF. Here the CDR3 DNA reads TGTGCCTGGCGGACAGGGTATAATCAGCCCCAGCATTTT.

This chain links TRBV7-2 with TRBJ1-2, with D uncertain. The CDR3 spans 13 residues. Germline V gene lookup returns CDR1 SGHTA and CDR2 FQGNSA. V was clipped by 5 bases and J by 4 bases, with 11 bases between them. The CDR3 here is CASSRPGAYGYTF. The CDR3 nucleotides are TGTGCCAGCAGCCGGCCCGGAGCCTATGGCTACACCTTC.

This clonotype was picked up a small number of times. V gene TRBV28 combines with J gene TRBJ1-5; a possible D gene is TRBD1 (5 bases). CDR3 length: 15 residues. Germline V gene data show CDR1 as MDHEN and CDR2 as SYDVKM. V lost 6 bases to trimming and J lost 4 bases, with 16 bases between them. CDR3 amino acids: CASRLTGGPNQPQHF. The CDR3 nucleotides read TGTGCCAGCAGGTTAACCGGGGGACCGAATCAGCCCCAGCATTTT. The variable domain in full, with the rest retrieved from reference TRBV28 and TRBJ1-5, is DVKVTQSSRYLVKRTGEKVFLECVQDMDHENMFWYRQDPGLGLRLIYFSYDVKMKEKGDIPEGYSVSREKKERFSLILESASTNQTSMYLCASRLTGGPNQPQHFGDGTRLSIL.

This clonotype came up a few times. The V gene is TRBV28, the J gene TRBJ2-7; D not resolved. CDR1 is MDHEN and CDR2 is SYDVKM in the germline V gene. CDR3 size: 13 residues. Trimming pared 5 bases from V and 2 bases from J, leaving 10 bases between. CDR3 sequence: CASSPTPTYEQYF. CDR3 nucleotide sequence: TGTGCCAGCAGTCCTACCCCCACCTACGAGCAGTACTTC.

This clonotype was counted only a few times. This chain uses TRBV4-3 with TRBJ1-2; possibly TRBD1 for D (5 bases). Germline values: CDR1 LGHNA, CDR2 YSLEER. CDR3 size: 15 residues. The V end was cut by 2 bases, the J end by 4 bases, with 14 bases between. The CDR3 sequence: CASSQLTAGGYGYTF. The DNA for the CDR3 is TGCGCCAGCAGCCAATTGACTGCGGGGGGCTATGGCTACACCTTC.

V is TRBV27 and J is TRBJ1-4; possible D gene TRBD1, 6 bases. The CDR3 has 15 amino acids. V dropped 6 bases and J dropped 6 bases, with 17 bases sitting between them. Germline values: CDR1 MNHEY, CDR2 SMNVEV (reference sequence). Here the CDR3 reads CASSPWGAEDEKLFF. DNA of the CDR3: TGTGCCAGCAGCCCGTGGGGGGCTGAAGATGAAAAACTGTTTTTT.

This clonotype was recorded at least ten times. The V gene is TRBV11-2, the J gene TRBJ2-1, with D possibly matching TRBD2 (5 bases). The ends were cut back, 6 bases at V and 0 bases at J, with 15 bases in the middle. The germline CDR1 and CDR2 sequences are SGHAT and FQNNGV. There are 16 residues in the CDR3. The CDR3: CASSSLTGSSYNEQFF. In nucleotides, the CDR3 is TGTGCCAGCAGTAGCTTAACGGGGAGCTCCTACAATGAGCAGTTCTTC.

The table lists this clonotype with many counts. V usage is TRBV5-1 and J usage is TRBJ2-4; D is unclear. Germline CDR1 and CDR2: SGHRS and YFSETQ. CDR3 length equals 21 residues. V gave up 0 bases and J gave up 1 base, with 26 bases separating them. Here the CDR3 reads CASSLASSPVIDRQAKNIQYF. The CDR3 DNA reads TGCGCCAGCAGCTTGGCTTCAAGTCCGGTGATAGATCGCCAGGCCAAAAACATTCAGTACTTC.

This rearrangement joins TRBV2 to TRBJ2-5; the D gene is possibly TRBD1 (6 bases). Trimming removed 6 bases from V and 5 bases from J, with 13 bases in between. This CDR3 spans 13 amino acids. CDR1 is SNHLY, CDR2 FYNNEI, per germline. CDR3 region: CASRQGWEETQYF. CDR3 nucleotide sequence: TGTGCCAGCAGGCAGGGGTGGGAGGAGACCCAGTACTTC.

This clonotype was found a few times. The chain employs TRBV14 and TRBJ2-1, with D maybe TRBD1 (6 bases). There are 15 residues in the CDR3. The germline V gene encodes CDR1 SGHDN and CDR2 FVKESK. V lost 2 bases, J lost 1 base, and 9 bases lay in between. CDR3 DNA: TGTGCCAGCAGCCAATACAGGGCGTCCTACAATGAGCAGTTCTTC. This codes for CASSQYRASYNEQFF.

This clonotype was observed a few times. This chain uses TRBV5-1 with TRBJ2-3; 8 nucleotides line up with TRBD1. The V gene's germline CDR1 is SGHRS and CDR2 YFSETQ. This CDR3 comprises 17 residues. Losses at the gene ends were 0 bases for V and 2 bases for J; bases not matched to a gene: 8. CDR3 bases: TGCGCCAGCAGCTTGGGTCTGTCGACAGGGGTCACAGATACGCAGTATTTT. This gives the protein CASSLGLSTGVTDTQYF. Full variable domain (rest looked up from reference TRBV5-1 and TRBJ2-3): KAGVTQTPRYLIKTRGQQVTLSCSPISGHRSVSWYQQTPGQGLQFLFEYFSETQRNKGNFPGRFSGRQFSNSRSEMNVSTLELGDSALYLCASSLGLSTGVTDTQYFGPGTRLTVL.

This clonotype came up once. The CDR3 spells CASSSFRNRDTEAFF. The CDR3 DNA follows: TGTGCCAGCAGCTCATTCAGAAACAGGGACACTGAAGCTTTCTTT. This sequence joins TRBV7-8 and TRBJ1-1, with D tentatively TRBD1 (6 bases). This CDR3 is 15 amino acids long. CDR1 is SGHVS, CDR2 FQNEAQ, per germline. Between the trimmed V and J ends, which lost 4 bases and 3 bases, there was a span of 15 bases.